This T cell receptor beta chain was captured by sequencing in a study of blood T cell repertoires in COVID-19. On the study more broadly: Samples taken during acute and convalescent COVID-19 were collected in the United States, Italy and Spain. Sources were T cells, B-cell-depleted T cells, or PBMCs; the material itself was cDNA or gDNA.

This clone was found once. Original processing notes: Reference gene primers were amplified, and this amplification served to estimate nucleated cell counts. Produced via immunoSEQ multiplex PCR; TCRdb's table is partial and in-frame only. For V, J and clone size, that table is used; D and trimming come from the DNA. The sample has 150,000 or so clones, around 81% seen once; the top ten hold roughly 1.4%. The CDR3 consists of 16 residues. V dropped 1 base and J dropped 5; count of bases not matched to a gene: 4. CDR1 is SGHKS, CDR2 YYEKEE, per germline (reference sequence). Sequencing input: peripheral blood. The chain is built from TRBV5-5 and TRBJ1-6; 9 nucleotides align to TRBD1. The clonotype comes from a human donor in a cohort sampled during active COVID-19. CDR3 bases: TGTGCCAGCAGCTTGACAGGGGGCAGGAATAATTCACCCCTCCACTTT. Its translation: CASSLTGGRNNSPLHF.